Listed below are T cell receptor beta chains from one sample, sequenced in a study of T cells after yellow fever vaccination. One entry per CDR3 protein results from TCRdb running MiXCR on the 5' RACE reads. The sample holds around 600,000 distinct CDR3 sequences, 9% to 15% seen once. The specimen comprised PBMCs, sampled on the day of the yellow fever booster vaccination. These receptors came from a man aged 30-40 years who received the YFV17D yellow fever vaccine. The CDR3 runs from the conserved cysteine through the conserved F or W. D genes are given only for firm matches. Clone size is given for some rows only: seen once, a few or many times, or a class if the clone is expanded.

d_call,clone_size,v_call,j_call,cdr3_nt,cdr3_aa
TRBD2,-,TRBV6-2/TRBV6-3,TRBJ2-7,TGTGCCAGCAGTTACTCCCCGGGACTAGCGGGATCCGAGCAGTACTTC,CASSYSPGLAGSEQYF
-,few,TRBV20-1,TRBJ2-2,TGCAGTGCAAGGTCGGGGGGCGCGGGCGGGGAGCTGTTTTTT,CSARSGGAGGELFF
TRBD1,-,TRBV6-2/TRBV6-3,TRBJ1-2,TGTGCCAGCACAAAACAGGGGGCCCGTCCCTTCTACACCTTC,CASTKQGARPFYTF
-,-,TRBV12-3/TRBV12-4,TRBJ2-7,TGTGCCAGCAGTTTAGGGCGGAGAAACTACGAGCAGTACTTC,CASSLGRRNYEQYF
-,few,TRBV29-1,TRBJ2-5,TGCAGCGTCTTACCGACTACCTCCCAAGAGACCCAGTACTTC,CSVLPTTSQETQYF
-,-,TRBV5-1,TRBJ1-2,TGCGCCAGCAGCTTGGCCGATCCAAACTATGGCTACACCTTC,CASSLADPNYGYTF
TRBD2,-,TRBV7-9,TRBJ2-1,TGTGCCAGCAGCCAACGGGGGGGTAAATCCTACAATGAGCAGTTCTTC,CASSQRGGKSYNEQFF
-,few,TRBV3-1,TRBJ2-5,TGTGCCAGCAGCCAAGAAGACAGGTCAGAGACCCAGTACTTC,CASSQEDRSETQYF
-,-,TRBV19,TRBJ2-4,TGTGCCAGTAGTCCCGGGACACCAACTATAGCCAAAAACATTCAGTACTTC,CASSPGTPTIAKNIQYF
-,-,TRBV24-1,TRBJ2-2,TGTGCCACCGGGGCAGGGGTTGGCACCGGGGAGCTGTTTTTT,CATGAGVGTGELFF
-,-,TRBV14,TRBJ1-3,TGTGCCAGCAGCCAAGCGTGGGGCAGTCCAGTGGGAAACACCATATATTTT,CASSQAWGSPVGNTIYF
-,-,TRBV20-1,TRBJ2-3,TGCAGTGCTAGGTCTCATAAGGGCGGGACCGCAGATACGCAGTATTTT,CSARSHKGGTADTQYF
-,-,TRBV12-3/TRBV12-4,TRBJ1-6,TGTGCCAGCAGTTTAAGCCCAGGGAGGAGAAGTTCACCCCTCCACTTT,CASSLSPGRRSSPLHF
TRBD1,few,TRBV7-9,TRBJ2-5,TGTGCCAGCAGCCACGACAGGGGGCGTTGGGAGACCCAGTACTTC,CASSHDRGRWETQYF
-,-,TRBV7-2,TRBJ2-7,TGTGCCAGCAGCTTCCGGGACGGCGCCTACGAGCAGTACTTC,CASSFRDGAYEQYF
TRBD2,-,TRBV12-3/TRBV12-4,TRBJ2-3,TGTGCCAGCACCATAGGGCTAGCGGCAGATACGCAGTATTTT,CASTIGLAADTQYF
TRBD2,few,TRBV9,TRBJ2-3,TGTGCCAGCAGCGTAGAAGCGGGAGGCACAGATACGCAGTATTTT,CASSVEAGGTDTQYF
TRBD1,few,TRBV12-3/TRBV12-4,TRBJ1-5,TGTGCCAGCAGTTTAGCGGGACAGGGTCCCAATCAGCCCCAGCATTTT,CASSLAGQGPNQPQHF
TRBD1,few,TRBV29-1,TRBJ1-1,TGCAGCGTCGAAAACCCCCTAGGACAGGGACGCACTGAAGCTTTCTTT,CSVENPLGQGRTEAFF
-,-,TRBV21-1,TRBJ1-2,TGTGCCAGCGGGAGACATGACAGCGTTGACGGCTACACCTTC,CASGRHDSVDGYTF
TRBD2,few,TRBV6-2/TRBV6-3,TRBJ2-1,TGTGCCAGCAGACCCGGGACTAGCGGATTATACAATGAGCAGTTCTTC,CASRPGTSGLYNEQFF
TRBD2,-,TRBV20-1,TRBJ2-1,TGCAGTGCATTTCCTAGCGGGAGGGTTGGAATCTCCTACAATGAGCAGTTCTTC,CSAFPSGRVGISYNEQFF
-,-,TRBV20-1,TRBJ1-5,TGCAGTGCCCTCCCCCACTTGAATCAGCCCCAGCATTTT,CSALPHLNQPQHF
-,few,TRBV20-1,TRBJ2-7,TGCAGTGCTAGGAAGCCCGGGGAGCGGGAGCAGTACTTC,CSARKPGEREQYF
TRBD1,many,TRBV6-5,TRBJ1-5,TGTGCCAGCAGTTCAGGGGGCCTCAATCAGCCCCAGCATTTT,CASSSGGLNQPQHF
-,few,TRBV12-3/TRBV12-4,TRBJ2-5,TGTGCCAGCAGTTTATTTACACGGAAAGAGACCCAGTACTTC,CASSLFTRKETQYF
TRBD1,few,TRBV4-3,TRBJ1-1,TGCGCCAGCAGCCAAGGGTTGATTCGTGCAGGGGGCGCGAACACTGAAGCTTTCTTT,CASSQGLIRAGGANTEAFF
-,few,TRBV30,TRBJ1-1,TGTGCCTGGAGTCTTCTTGGGGGGAACACTGAAGCTTTCTTT,CAWSLLGGNTEAFF
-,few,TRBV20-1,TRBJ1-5,TGCAGTGCTAAGAAACAGGGCGGCGCACAGCCCCAGCATTTT,CSAKKQGGAQPQHF
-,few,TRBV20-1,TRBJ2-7,TGCAGTGCTAGAGAGCAGGGCGGGTACGAGCAGTACTTC,CSAREQGGYEQYF
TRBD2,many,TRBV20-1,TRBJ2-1,TGCAGTGCCTTTTCAAGCGGGAGCTATGGATCCTACAATGAGCAGTTCTTC,CSAFSSGSYGSYNEQFF
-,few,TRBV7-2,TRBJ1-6,TGTGCCAGCAGGGTCCCCTCCTATAATTCACCCCTCCACTTT,CASRVPSYNSPLHF
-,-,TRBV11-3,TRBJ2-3,TGTGCCAGCAGCGGGCCTCTATCAGATACGCAGTATTTT,CASSGPLSDTQYF
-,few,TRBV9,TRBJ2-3,TGTGCCAGCAGCGTCTCGATGGACAGCGTTAAGACAGATACGCAGTATTTT,CASSVSMDSVKTDTQYF
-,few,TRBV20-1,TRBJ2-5,TGCAGTGCTAGTTTAGGGGTGCAGGAGACCCAGTACTTC,CSASLGVQETQYF
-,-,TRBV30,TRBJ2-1,TGTGCCTGGAGTCCACTGATGGACGGTGAGCAGTTCTTC,CAWSPLMDGEQFF